Listed below are T cell receptor beta chains from one sample, sequenced in a study of shared clonotypes between healthy human individuals. Method: immunoSEQ multiplex PCR; TCRdb's copy keeps in-frame clones and lacks some. Among some 2 million clones listed, 90% to 95% were seen once. Sequencing was carried out using naive CD4+ T cells sorted from blood. All receptors come from a man aged 18 to 30 in good health. CDR3s include the opening cysteine and the closing phenylalanine or tryptophan. A D gene is named only where the DNA matches it firmly.

D gene	V gene	J gene	CDR3 protein
.	TRBV11-3	TRBJ2-5	CASSLGPQETQYF
.	TRBV19	TRBJ1-5	CASSIPGGSNQPQHF
TRBD2	TRBV5-1	TRBJ2-5	CASSLEVGGETQYF
.	TRBV7-2	TRBJ1-5	CASSLAGGGQPQHF
.	TRBV6-5	TRBJ1-2	CASSFYVNRDSSGYTF
.	TRBV6-5	TRBJ1-2	CASKYASNNYGYTF
TRBD1	TRBV27	TRBJ2-3	CASSRPDRGRFTDLADTQYF
.	TRBV11-2	TRBJ2-1	CASSLTPGTYPYNEQFF
TRBD1	TRBV30	TRBJ1-4	CAWGGTGRTNEKLFF
TRBD2	TRBV9	TRBJ2-3	CASSVGGLANLGDTQYF
.	TRBV18	TRBJ1-5	CASSPSASNQPQHF
TRBD2	TRBV7-9	TRBJ2-1	CASSLNFPGGRVAYNEQFF
.	TRBV12-5	TRBJ2-1	CASGKRDNYNEQFF
TRBD1	TRBV19	TRBJ1-2	CASTDGQGNYGYTF
.	TRBV28	TRBJ2-2	CASRTTGELFF